This TCR beta chain was captured in a study of vaccination effects on CD4 cells after COVID-19. Study information: In the ViraFEST assay, antigen-specific CD4+ clonotypes were identified by expansion after peptide-pool stimulation. After the second dose, samples were taken at median day 72. Overall study results and limits: By a late point after vaccination, infection- and vaccine-induced clones had shrunk markedly through clonal contraction.

Concerning this clone itself: Antigen: not known. One junction end disagrees with the germline gene, perhaps due to a read error.

The assay was immunoSEQ multiplex PCR, and TCRdb's table has in-frame clones only and misses some. The table records approximately 9,300 clones, around 74% of them present only once. CD4+ T cell isolation took place after 10 days of culture. Vaccination of participants consisted of two doses of either the BNT162b2 or mRNA-1273 vaccine. Per the germline V gene, CDR1 is KGHSH and CDR2 is LQKENI. The CDR3 is made up of 15 amino acids. The sample in question was CD4+ T cells from PBMCs cultured without peptide, obtained after COVID-19 vaccination. This rearrangement joins TRBV18 to TRBJ1-4, with 7 bases identical to TRBD1. The clonotype originates from a human donor who received a COVID-19 vaccine. CDR3 DNA: TGTGCCAGCTCACCTCCTGCAGGGGGTCCCGAAATACTGTTTTTT. It translates to CASSPPAGGPEILFF.